The source of this T cell receptor beta chain is a study of T cell repertoires in cytomegalovirus infection. In the study overall: Public signatures in TCR beta pointed to CMV infection and matching HLA type. Study-wide points: There were HLA-C-restricted CMV-specific TCR beta clonotypes dominating the ex vivo response.

The germline gives CDR1 LGHNA, CDR2 YSLEER. The germline V and J ends were trimmed by 0 bases and 12 bases, with 23 bases remaining between them. The CDR3 sequence is 17 residues long. Notes on this clonotype: Its specificity is not known.

TCRdb processed the reads anew with MiXCR; each CDR3 protein has one entry. In the table there are tens of thousands of distinct CDR3 sequences, around 20% of which are singletons. The chain recombines TRBV4-3 with TRBJ1-4; possibly TRBD1 for D (6 bases). The sequencing here drew on CD8+ T cells from cultured PBMCs, taken from culture after CMV antigen stimulation. The sequence derives from a human donor in good health (CMV status not recorded). Some clones in this sample may be carry-over from other donors' samples. The CDR3 here is CASSQEHHLTGFGELFF. The CDR3 nucleotides read TGCGCCAGCAGCCAAGAACACCATCTAACAGGGTTTGGAGAACTGTTTTTT.